The following is a T cell receptor beta chain sequence with its context. It lacks a known antigen. The record has no base qualities; no much larger clone is one base away. The label giving this sample's time point can be read as: about 28 days (+/-7) after the second vaccine dose. Because spike-specific TCR depth and breadth did not differ between the two schedules, AZD1222 recipients who got a second dose at roughly 4 weeks were pooled with those who got a second dose at roughly 12 weeks. Samples from vaccinated people were obtained from the UK trials COV001 and COV002, which included a single-blind randomized controlled phase 2/3 trial of AZD1222 (ChAdOx1 nCoV-19) in healthy adults. For TCRbeta chain sequencing, PBMC samples from trial participants were taken at day 0 and at day 28 after the second dose. The CDR3 regions of human TCRbeta chains were subjected to immunosequencing. Processing in the source paper ran as follows. TCRs in the repertoires were matched against a reference library of SARS-CoV-2-specific TCRs that had been generated with the MIRA antigen-specificity platform. Breadth was defined as the fraction of unique TCRs that were SARS-CoV-2-associated, and depth was defined as the fraction of total T cells that were SARS-CoV-2-associated. Each spike-specific TCR was assigned to its reactive spike region and to a CD4 or CD8 class using the MIRA data. Log10-transformed breadth and depth values were compared by one-way ANOVA with Sidak's multiple comparisons tests. Sourced from immuneACCESS, this table was stored by TCRdb with only in-frame sequences that have V and J called. A share of the clones is absent; for the studies checked, an unresolved V gene accounts for under half, and the remainder has no known explanation. The DNA gave D and trimming, while V, J and clone size come from that table. Present in this sample are some 160,000 clones, around 85% of which were seen just once. Approximately 1% of the sample comes from the top ten.

The CDR3 starts with the cysteine, ends with the phenylalanine, and has 14 residues. This entry keeps only the CDR3 DNA: 42 bases, framed from base 1. According to the germline V gene, CDR1 reads SQVTM and CDR2 reads ANQGSEA. V is trimmed back by 6 bases and J by 1 base, and the junction contains 8 bases that no gene match accounts for. The data were obtained in a study of T cell responses to AZD1222 COVID-19 vaccine (dated by TCRdb to about 2021). For the wider study: TCR sequencing was performed for fewer than 250 trial participants, of whom about 210 were given two doses of AZD1222 and around 25 were given two doses of MenACWY control vaccine. Trial participants were enrolled into age subgroups of 18-55, 56-69 and 70-plus years, which contained approximately 150, 30 and 60 TCR-sequenced participants, respectively. Study-wide findings and limitations: Participants were mostly white British and included more females than males, and it was suggested by the authors that clonal diversity may have been underestimated. A significant rise in spike-specific TCR breadth and depth was observed after two AZD1222 doses relative to day 0 and relative to MenACWY recipients. In the small 56-69-year group, the increase in depth fell short of significance, most likely because of low power. Epitopes outside the regions mutated in the B.1.351 and B.1.1.7 variants were reportedly recognized by nearly half of the unique spike-specific TCRs. Conclusions about previously exposed vaccinees were limited because only six AZD1222 recipients were SARS-CoV-2 seropositive at baseline. The vaccine-associated CD4 TCRs covered the entire spike protein, and the dominant responses fell in regions 160-218 and 743-854. Because no samples from the day 14 peak response were available, repertoires could be characterized only after the peak T cell response.

The sample was peripheral blood, taken 28 days after the second AZD1222 dose. The chain was built from TRBV29-1 and TRBJ2-7; TRBD1 fits 8 bases in the junction. The TCR sequence derives from an adult who received the AZD1222 COVID-19 vaccine. The DNA sequence reads TGCAGCGTGCGACAGGGGTTTTTTTCCTACGAGCAGTACTTC. The resulting protein is CSVRQGFFSYEQYF.